The entry that follows covers one T cell receptor beta chain sequence. The sample holds one count of this clone. Its antigen is not yet known. Base qualities are not provided; no much larger clone lies one nucleotide away. The method was the immunoSEQ multiplex PCR assay. Rearranged TCR beta chain sequences were amplified using the hsTCRB Kit according to the manufacturer's protocol. TCRB libraries were sequenced on an Illumina MiSeq. The published analysis was carried out like this. The proprietary platform of the kit vendor was used for demultiplexing, trimming and gene mapping. Here the immuneACCESS table is served through TCRdb, limited to in-frame sequences with V and J called. Missing clones are a known gap in these copies; in checked studies unresolved V genes cover under half, and the rest lacks a known reason. V and J calls and clone size follow that table, whereas D and trimming were derived from the DNA. The sample profile shows roughly 15,000 clones; over 75% of them were found once. The ten largest make up roughly 10% of the sample.

This entry belongs to a study of a mutant IDH1 vaccine in newly diagnosed glioma (dated by TCRdb to the early 2020s). Regarding the complete study: Of the roughly 30 treated patients, approximately 62% were male and about 40% were female, and the mean age was approximately 40 years. Peripheral blood was drawn at six visits: V03 (baseline), V05, V07, V10, V12 and V13. Prior to enrollment, patients had been given standard therapy consisting of radiotherapy alone, temozolomide alone, or radiochemotherapy with temozolomide, with the combination given to most patients. Longitudinal TCRB deep sequencing was done for 25 to 30 treated patients, wherever samples were available for exploratory analyses. Beyond this particular receptor, the publication reports: Across multiple MHC alleles, vaccine-induced immune responses were seen in more than 90% of patients. Availability determined which PBMC samples were chosen for TCRB deep sequencing. No apparent relationship was observed between pseudoprogression and alterations in the top peripheral T cell clonotypes detected by TCRB sequencing. It was noted by the authors that analyses of patient blood samples could not be reproduced owing to sample limitations.

The time point label of this sample denotes: baseline, week 1 (first vaccination visit). The treatment or condition label, read with the paper, signifies: pre-vaccination baseline after standard-of-care therapy. All donors had newly diagnosed IDH1-mutant astrocytomas of WHO grade 3 or 4 that showed loss of nuclear ATRX. The samples were drawn from NOA16, a multicentre, single-arm, open-label phase I trial in Germany that tested a mutant IDH1 peptide vaccine in humans for the first time. For immunogenicity testing, the blood drawn at visit V03 was used as the baseline sample. The DNeasy Blood and Tissue Kit was used to extract genomic DNA from EDTA blood for TCRB sequencing. The sequences come from PBMCs, collected from a glioma patient treated with radiotherapy, temozolomide or both. This sequence originates from a woman aged 40 to 55 with glioma. Some clones in this sample may be carry-over from other donors' samples.

For the CDR3, the sequence is CASSPLRRTGGEEKLFF. The nucleotide sequence reads as follows: TGTGCCAGCAGTCCTCTCCGGAGGACAGGAGGGGAGGAAAAACTGTTTTTT. The chain links TRBV25-1 with TRBJ1-4; 7 central nucleotides agree with TRBD1. Counted from cysteine to phenylalanine, this CDR3 has 17 amino acids. The kept DNA is CDR3 alone, 51 bases in frame from the first base. For CDR1 and CDR2, the germline V gene lists MGHDK and SYGVNS. Clipping removes 5 bases from V and 8 bases from J, with 17 as the unmatched junction base count.